This is a list of T cell receptor beta chains from one sample in a study of OX40 agonist ivuxolimab in advanced cancers. Some clones are missing from TCRdb's copy, which holds only in-frame ones; the method was immunoSEQ multiplex PCR. In the table there are some 48,000 clones, 79% of which are singletons. Source: CD4+ or CD8+ T cells sorted from blood, taken in a trial of the OX40 agonist ivuxolimab. The receptors were sampled from an adult with an advanced solid tumor such as melanoma, head and neck, liver or kidney cancer. The CDR3 runs from the conserved cysteine through the conserved F or W. D genes are given only for firm matches. Not all rows give a size; the values are once, few, many and, for expanded clones, a class.

J gene,D gene,clone size,V gene,CDR3 DNA,CDR3 protein
TRBJ2-7,NA,NA,TRBV14,TGTGCCAGCAGCCAAGTAGGGAACCCGATCCAGTACTTC,CASSQVGNPIQYF
TRBJ2-7,TRBD2,NA,TRBV6-5,TGTGCCAGCAGAAGCGGGGGTTACTCCTACGAGCAGTACTTC,CASRSGGYSYEQYF
TRBJ1-1,NA,NA,TRBV11-2,TGTGCCAGCAGCTTACCTAGACAGACTGAAGCTTTCTTT,CASSLPRQTEAFF
TRBJ1-2,NA,medium-sized,TRBV11-2,TGTGCCAGCAACCTAGCCAGCGACTCTTATGGCTACACCTTC,CASNLASDSYGYTF
TRBJ2-7,TRBD1,NA,TRBV10-3,TGTGCCATCAGTACAGGGGGTCGCTACGAGCAGTACTTC,CAISTGGRYEQYF
TRBJ2-6,NA,NA,TRBV6-1,TGTGCCAGCACAGGGGTCTCTGGGGCCAACGTCTTGACTTTC,CASTGVSGANVLTF
TRBJ1-2,TRBD1,once,TRBV5-8,TGTGCCAGCAGCCCAGACAGGGAGGATGGCTACACCTTC,CASSPDREDGYTF
TRBJ1-6,NA,NA,TRBV28,TGTGCCAGCACCGGCTCCTATAATTCACCCCTCCACTTT,CASTGSYNSPLHF
TRBJ1-4,NA,NA,TRBV9,TGTGCCAGCAGCGTAGCTGGCGGGGTTGGAGAAAAACTGTTTTTT,CASSVAGGVGEKLFF
TRBJ1-1,TRBD1,NA,TRBV23-1,TGCGCCAGCAGTCAATCTTACCCGGGACAGGGGATTGGTGCTTTCTTT,CASSQSYPGQGIGAFF
TRBJ2-1,NA,NA,TRBV11-3,TGTGCCAGCAGCTACCCCGGCGGTGAGCAGTTCTTC,CASSYPGGEQFF
TRBJ2-1,TRBD1,NA,TRBV18,TGTGCCAGCTCACCTACGATGGCAGCCGGGACAGGGGGCAGGGAGCAGTTCTTC,CASSPTMAAGTGGREQFF
TRBJ2-5,NA,few,TRBV7-2,TGTGCCAGCAGCTTTTGGGAGCAAGAGACCCAGTACTTC,CASSFWEQETQYF
TRBJ2-3,NA,NA,TRBV11-2,TGTGCCAGCAGCTTTCGTATCGGCGGGGTGGTCGCAGATACGCAGTATTTT,CASSFRIGGVVADTQYF
TRBJ2-1,TRBD2,NA,TRBV11-2,TGTGCCAGCAGCACCCTAGCGGGAAATAATGAGCAGTTCTTC,CASSTLAGNNEQFF
TRBJ1-1,NA,NA,TRBV7-2,TGTGCCAGCAGCTCGTACACTGAAGCTTTCTTT,CASSSYTEAFF
TRBJ2-4,TRBD2,NA,TRBV7-2,TGTGCCAGCAGCCCCTGGCCGCGGGAGGCCAAAAACATTCAGTACTTC,CASSPWPREAKNIQYF
TRBJ1-2,TRBD1,NA,TRBV6-1,TGTGCCAGCATCGGGGGACAGAACTATGGCTACACCTTC,CASIGGQNYGYTF
TRBJ1-2,NA,NA,TRBV7-2,TGTGCCAGCGGACAAACAGGGTATGGCTACACCTTC,CASGQTGYGYTF
TRBJ1-3,TRBD1,NA,TRBV18,TGTGCCAGCTCACCGCAGGGGGTGAGCTCTGGAAACACCATATATTTT,CASSPQGVSSGNTIYF
TRBJ2-3,TRBD2,once,TRBV7-2,TGTGCCAGCAGCCCGAGGTCGGCGGGGGGACGCACAGATACGCAGTATTTT,CASSPRSAGGRTDTQYF
TRBJ2-1,TRBD2,NA,TRBV5-8,TGTGCCAGCAGCTTGGGACTAGCAGTAGACAATGAGCAGTTCTTC,CASSLGLAVDNEQFF
TRBJ1-2,NA,NA,TRBV13,TGTGCCAGCAGAGCCCCGGCGATGCTTAACTATGGCTACACCTTC,CASRAPAMLNYGYTF
TRBJ1-5,NA,NA,TRBV6-4,TGTGCCAGCAGTCGGGAAGCGGGCAATCAGCCCCAGCATTTT,CASSREAGNQPQHF
TRBJ1-5,NA,NA,TRBV6-5,TGTGCCAGCAGTTCCCAGGGGAGTGGGAATCAGCCCCAGCATTTT,CASSSQGSGNQPQHF
TRBJ1-5,NA,NA,TRBV7-8,TGTGCCAGCAGTCGGACAACTAATCAGCCCCAGCATTTT,CASSRTTNQPQHF
TRBJ1-4,NA,once,TRBV7-9,TGTGCCAGCAGCCAGCCCGGGACGAGGGTGGGTGAAAAACTGTTTTTT,CASSQPGTRVGEKLFF